These T cell receptor beta chains were read from a single sample in a study of cytomegalovirus exposure and HLA in healthy donors. The method was immunoSEQ multiplex PCR; TCRdb's version includes in-frame clones alone and lacks a portion of them. The table records approximately 160,000 clones, roughly 84% of them present only once. Sequenced material: PBMCs. The receptors here all came from a man aged 25-45 years in good health and CMV-seropositive. Both conserved end residues are trimmed from each CDR3. Each record gives: V gene, J gene, CDR3 length, CDR3 protein.

v_gene: TRBV4-1; j_gene: TRBJ2-5; len: 15; CDR3aa: ASSQGASGGAIETQY
v_gene: TRBV28; j_gene: TRBJ2-3; len: 12; CDR3aa: ASTRDTYTDTQY
v_gene: TRBV11-2; j_gene: TRBJ1-5; len: 13; CDR3aa: ASSLGLNREQPQH
v_gene: TRBV2; j_gene: TRBJ2-4; len: 11; CDR3aa: ASSYLEEDIQY
v_gene: TRBV6-5; j_gene: TRBJ1-2; len: 13; CDR3aa: ASSYLQGEIHGYT
v_gene: TRBV9; j_gene: TRBJ2-6; len: 15; CDR3aa: ASSVADRDSGANVLT
v_gene: TRBV6-6; j_gene: TRBJ2-2; len: 13; CDR3aa: ASSPWGQGAGELF
v_gene: TRBV27; j_gene: TRBJ2-7; len: 9; CDR3aa: ATRQGFEQY
v_gene: TRBV6-5; j_gene: TRBJ2-7; len: 13; CDR3aa: ASRPLSGRRHEQY
v_gene: TRBV19; j_gene: TRBJ2-2; len: 12; CDR3aa: ASSISHSAGELF
v_gene: TRBV4-1; j_gene: TRBJ1-2; len: 14; CDR3aa: ASSQVGAQGAEGYT
v_gene: TRBV6-6; j_gene: TRBJ1-5; len: 13; CDR3aa: ASSNSGQVGQPQH
v_gene: TRBV15; j_gene: TRBJ2-3; len: 12; CDR3aa: ATSRETRTDTQY
v_gene: TRBV28; j_gene: TRBJ1-2; len: 13; CDR3aa: ASRPSDMANYGYT
v_gene: TRBV5-6; j_gene: TRBJ2-7; len: 13; CDR3aa: ASSLVGQGSYEQY
v_gene: TRBV28; j_gene: TRBJ2-7; len: 14; CDR3aa: ASNPLLQGSSYEQY
v_gene: TRBV2; j_gene: TRBJ1-5; len: 13; CDR3aa: ASASRAGSNQPQH
v_gene: TRBV25-1; j_gene: TRBJ2-7; len: 12; CDR3aa: ASSERGSTYEQY
v_gene: TRBV5-4; j_gene: TRBJ1-4; len: 11; CDR3aa: ASSLKGDEKLF
v_gene: TRBV28; j_gene: TRBJ1-5; len: 13; CDR3aa: ASSLPGSPREPQH
v_gene: TRBV10-3; j_gene: TRBJ1-1; len: 14; CDR3aa: AISELAGQGYTEAF
v_gene: TRBV5-1; j_gene: TRBJ2-5; len: 14; CDR3aa: ASSLGQGGYQETQY
v_gene: TRBV9; j_gene: TRBJ1-2; len: 13; CDR3aa: ASSPTSTGDYGYT
v_gene: TRBV11-2; j_gene: TRBJ1-4; len: 12; CDR3aa: ASSLMQGNEKLF
v_gene: TRBV6-4; j_gene: TRBJ2-1; len: 13; CDR3aa: ASSFGTSPSNEQF
v_gene: TRBV30; j_gene: TRBJ2-2; len: 12; CDR3aa: AWSVLSGAGELF
v_gene: TRBV7-9; j_gene: TRBJ2-5; len: 14; CDR3aa: ASSVLAGGPGETQY